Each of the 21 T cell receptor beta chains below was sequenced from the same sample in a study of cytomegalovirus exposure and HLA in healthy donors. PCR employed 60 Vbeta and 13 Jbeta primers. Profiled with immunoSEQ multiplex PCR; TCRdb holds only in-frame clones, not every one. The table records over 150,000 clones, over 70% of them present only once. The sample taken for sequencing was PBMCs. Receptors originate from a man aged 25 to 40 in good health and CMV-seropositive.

The CDR3 spells CASSLNLLEVSGNTIYF. Here the CDR3 DNA reads TGTGCCAGCAGCTTAAACCTTCTTGAGGTCTCTGGAAACACCATATATTTT. The chain combines TRBV11-2 with TRBJ1-3, with D unresolved. Trimming removed 2 bases at V and 0 bases at J, with 14 bases between. The CDR3 runs 17 residues. CDR1 is SGHAT and CDR2 is FQNNGV in the germline V gene.

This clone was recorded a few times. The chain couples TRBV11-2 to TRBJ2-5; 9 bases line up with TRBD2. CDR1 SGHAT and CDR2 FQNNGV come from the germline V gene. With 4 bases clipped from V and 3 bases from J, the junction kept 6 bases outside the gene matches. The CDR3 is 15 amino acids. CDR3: CASSYVSGSEETQYF. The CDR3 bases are TGTGCCAGCAGCTATGTTAGCGGGAGTGAAGAGACCCAGTACTTC.

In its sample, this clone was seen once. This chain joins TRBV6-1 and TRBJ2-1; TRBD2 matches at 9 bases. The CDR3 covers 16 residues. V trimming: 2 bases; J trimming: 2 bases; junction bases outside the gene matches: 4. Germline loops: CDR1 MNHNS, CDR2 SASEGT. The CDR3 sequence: CASSEPAGGPYNEQFF. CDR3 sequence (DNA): TGTGCCAGCAGTGAACCAGCGGGAGGACCCTACAATGAGCAGTTCTTC.

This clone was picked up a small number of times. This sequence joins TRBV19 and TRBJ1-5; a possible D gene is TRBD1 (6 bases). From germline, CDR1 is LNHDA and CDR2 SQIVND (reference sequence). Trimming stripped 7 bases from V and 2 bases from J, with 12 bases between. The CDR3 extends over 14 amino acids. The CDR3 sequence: CASTTGSGNQPQHF. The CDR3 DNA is TGTGCCAGTACCACAGGGTCGGGCAATCAGCCCCAGCATTTT.

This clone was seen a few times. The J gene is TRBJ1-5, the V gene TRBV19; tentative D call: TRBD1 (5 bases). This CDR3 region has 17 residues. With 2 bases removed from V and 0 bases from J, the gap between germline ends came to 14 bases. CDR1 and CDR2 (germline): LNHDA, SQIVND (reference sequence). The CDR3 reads CASSIPTDSYSNQPQHF. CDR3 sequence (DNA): TGTGCCAGTAGTATACCGACAGATTCCTATAGCAATCAGCCCCAGCATTTT.

CDR3 region: CASSLEPEVGYTF. The CDR3 DNA follows: TGTGCCAGCAGTTTGGAGCCAGAAGTCGGCTACACCTTC. V usage is TRBV28 and J usage is TRBJ1-2; D gene uncertain. The CDR3 is made up of 13 amino acids. Germline V gene sequence: CDR1 MDHEN, CDR2 SYDVKM. V shed 3 bases and J shed 8 bases, with 13 bases lying between them.

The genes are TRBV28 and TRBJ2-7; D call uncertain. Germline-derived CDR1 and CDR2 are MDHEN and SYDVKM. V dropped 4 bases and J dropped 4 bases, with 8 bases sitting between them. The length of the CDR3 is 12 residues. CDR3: CASSSHGYEQYF. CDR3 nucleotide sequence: TGTGCCAGCAGTTCACACGGGTACGAGCAGTACTTC.

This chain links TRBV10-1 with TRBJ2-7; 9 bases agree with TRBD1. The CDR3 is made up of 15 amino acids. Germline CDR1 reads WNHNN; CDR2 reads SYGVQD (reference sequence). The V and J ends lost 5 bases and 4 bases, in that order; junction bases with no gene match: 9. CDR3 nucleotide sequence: TGCGCCAGCAGTTCAACCGGGACAGGGAGGTACGAGCAGTACTTC. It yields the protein CASSSTGTGRYEQYF.

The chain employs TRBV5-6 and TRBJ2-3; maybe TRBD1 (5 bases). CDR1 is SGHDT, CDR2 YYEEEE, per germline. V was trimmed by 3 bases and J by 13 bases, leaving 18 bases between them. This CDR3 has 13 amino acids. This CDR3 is CASSSWSGMVKYF. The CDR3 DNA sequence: TGTGCCAGCAGCTCTTGGTCAGGGATGGTCAAGTATTTT.

This CDR3 reads CASSSLPGPQHF. As DNA, the CDR3 is TGTGCCAGCAGCTCTCTCCCAGGGCCCCAGCATTTT. V gene TRBV5-6 combines with J gene TRBJ1-5; unclear D gene. CDR3 length: 12 amino acids. The germline V gene has CDR1 SGHDT and CDR2 YYEEEE. V dropped 3 bases and J dropped 9 bases, with 10 bases sitting between them.

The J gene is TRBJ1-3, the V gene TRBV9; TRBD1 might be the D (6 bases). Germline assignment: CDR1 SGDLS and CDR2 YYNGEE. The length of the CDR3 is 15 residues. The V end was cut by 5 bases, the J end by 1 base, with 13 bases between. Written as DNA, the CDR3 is TGTGCCAGCAGTCCGGGACAAACATCTGGAAACACCATATATTTT. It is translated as CASSPGQTSGNTIYF.

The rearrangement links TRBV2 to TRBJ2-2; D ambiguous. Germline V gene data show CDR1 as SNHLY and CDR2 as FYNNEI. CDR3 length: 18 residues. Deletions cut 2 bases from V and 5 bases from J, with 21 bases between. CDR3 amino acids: CASSEISNPLVGTGELFF. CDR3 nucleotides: TGTGCCAGCAGTGAAATCTCGAACCCTCTAGTTGGGACCGGGGAGCTGTTTTTT.

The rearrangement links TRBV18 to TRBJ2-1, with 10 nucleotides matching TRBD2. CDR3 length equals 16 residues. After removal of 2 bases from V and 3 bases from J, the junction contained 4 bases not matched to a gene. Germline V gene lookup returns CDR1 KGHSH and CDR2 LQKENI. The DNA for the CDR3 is TGTGCCAGCTCACCATTCCCTAGCGGGAGCTACAATGAGCAGTTCTTC. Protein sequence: CASSPFPSGSYNEQFF.

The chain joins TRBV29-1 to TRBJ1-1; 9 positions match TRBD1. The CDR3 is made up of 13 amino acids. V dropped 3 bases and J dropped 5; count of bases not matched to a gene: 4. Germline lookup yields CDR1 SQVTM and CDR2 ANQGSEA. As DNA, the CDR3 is TGCAGCGTTGACGAACAGGGGGCGACTGAAGCTTTCTTT. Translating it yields CSVDEQGATEAFF.

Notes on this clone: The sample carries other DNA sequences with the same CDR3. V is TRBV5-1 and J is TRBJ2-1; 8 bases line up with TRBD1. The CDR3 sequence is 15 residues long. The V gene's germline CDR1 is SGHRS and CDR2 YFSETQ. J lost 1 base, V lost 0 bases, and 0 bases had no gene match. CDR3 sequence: CASSLGTGSYNEQFF. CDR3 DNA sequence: TGCGCCAGCAGCTTGGGGACAGGGTCCTACAATGAGCAGTTCTTC.

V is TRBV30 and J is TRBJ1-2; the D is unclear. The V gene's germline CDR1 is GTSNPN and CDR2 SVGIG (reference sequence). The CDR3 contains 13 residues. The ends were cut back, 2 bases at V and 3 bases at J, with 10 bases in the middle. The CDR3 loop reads CAWSLEGHYGYTF. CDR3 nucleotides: TGTGCCTGGAGTCTCGAGGGCCACTATGGCTACACCTTC.

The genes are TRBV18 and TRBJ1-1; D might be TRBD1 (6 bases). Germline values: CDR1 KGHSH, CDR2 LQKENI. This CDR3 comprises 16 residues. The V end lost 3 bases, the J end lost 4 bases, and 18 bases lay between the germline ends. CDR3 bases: TGTGCCAGCTCACCGGGTAGGGGGGGCGCTGGCACTGAAGCTTTCTTT. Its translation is CASSPGRGGAGTEAFF.

The CDR3: CASSKTSVNEQFF. For the CDR3, the DNA is TGTGCCAGCAGCAAGACTAGCGTCAATGAGCAGTTCTTC. This chain links TRBV21-1 with TRBJ2-1; TRBD2, the table's D call, was not compared with the DNA. TRBV21-1 is marked as a pseudogene. CDR3 length equals 13 residues.

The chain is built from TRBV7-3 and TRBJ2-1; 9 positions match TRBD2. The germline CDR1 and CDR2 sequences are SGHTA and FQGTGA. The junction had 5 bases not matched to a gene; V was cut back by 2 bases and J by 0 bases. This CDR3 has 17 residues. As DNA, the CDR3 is TGTGCCAGCAGCTTAGGACTAGCGTTTGGCTCCTACAATGAGCAGTTCTTC. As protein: CASSLGLAFGSYNEQFF.

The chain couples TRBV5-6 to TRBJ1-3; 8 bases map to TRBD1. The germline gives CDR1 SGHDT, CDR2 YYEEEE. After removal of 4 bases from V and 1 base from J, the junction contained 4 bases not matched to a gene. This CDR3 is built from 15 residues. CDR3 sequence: CASSNRGYSGNTIYF. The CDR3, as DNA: TGTGCCAGCAGCAACAGGGGGTATTCTGGAAACACCATATATTTT.

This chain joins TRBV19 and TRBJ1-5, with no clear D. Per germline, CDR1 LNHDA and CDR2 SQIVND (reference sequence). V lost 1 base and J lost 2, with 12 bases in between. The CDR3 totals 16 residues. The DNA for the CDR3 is TGTGCCAGTAGTATAGCACGGGAGAATGGCAATCAGCCCCAGCATTTT. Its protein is CASSIARENGNQPQHF.